One sample yielded the 24 T cell receptor beta chains listed below, sequenced in a study of type 1 regulatory T cells. General study points: Compared with non-type 1 regulatory T cells, type 1 regulatory T cells showed a more restricted TCR repertoire.

TCRdb re-called the reads with MiXCR, one entry per CDR3 protein. Of around 64,000 distinct CDR3 sequences in the sample, 20% were seen once. Antigens of these TCRs are unknown. Input material: cultured type 1 regulatory T (Tr1) cells, either the whole culture or a sorted fraction (not recorded which). Receptors originate from a human donor in good health.

The rearrangement links TRBV3-1 to TRBJ1-3; D is perhaps TRBD1 (5 bases). Germline V gives CDR1 LGHDT, CDR2 YNNKEL (reference sequence). The ends were cut back, 0 bases at V and 3 bases at J, with 15 bases in the middle. The length of the CDR3 is 17 residues. CDR3 protein: CASSQDWIGASGNTIYF. DNA for the CDR3: TGTGCCAGCAGCCAAGATTGGATAGGGGCAAGTGGAAACACCATATATTTT.

The J gene is TRBJ2-7, the V gene TRBV5-6; the match to TRBD2 covers 7 bases. This CDR3 comprises 15 residues. Per the germline V gene, CDR1 is SGHDT and CDR2 is YYEEEE. The V and J ends lost 1 base and 0 bases, in that order; junction bases with no gene match: 4. The CDR3, as DNA: TGTGCCAGCAGCTTGTACCGGGAGGTCTCCTACGAGCAGTACTTC. Protein product: CASSLYREVSYEQYF.

This clonotype came up a few times. This sequence joins TRBV6-6 and TRBJ2-3; 13 nucleotides align to TRBD2. V lost 4 bases to trimming and J lost 3 bases; unmatched junction nucleotides: 16. This CDR3 comprises 20 residues. Germline CDR1 and CDR2: MNHNY and SVGAGI (reference sequence). CDR3 DNA sequence: TGTGCCAGCAGTTCCAGGACTAGCGGGAGTCCACGGAGGGGGACAGATACGCAGTATTTT. It is translated as CASSSRTSGSPRRGTDTQYF.

This clonotype was picked up many times. This rearrangement joins TRBV5-1 to TRBJ2-1, with a possible D match to TRBD2 (6 bases). V was shortened by 0 bases and J by 7 bases, with 14 bases between the two germline ends. The CDR3 totals 15 residues. CDR1 is SGHRS, CDR2 YFSETQ, per germline. This CDR3 reads CASSLVREVRNEQFF. As DNA, the CDR3 is TGCGCCAGCAGCTTGGTCAGGGAGGTACGGAATGAGCAGTTCTTC.

The V gene is TRBV12-3 or TRBV12-4, the J gene TRBJ2-2; no firm D call. Trimming left V 3 bases short and J 7 bases short, with 12 bases between. The CDR3 totals 14 residues. CDR3 sequence: CASSFVRLDGELFF. The CDR3 nucleotides read TGTGCCAGCAGTTTTGTCCGACTGGACGGGGAGCTGTTTTTT.

The chain uses TRBV20-1 and TRBJ2-5; 7 nucleotides align to TRBD1. The germline CDR1 and CDR2 sequences are DFQATT and SNEGSKA (reference sequence). Trimming at V came to 6 bases and at J to 0 bases, leaving 4 bases not matched to a gene. This CDR3 region has 13 residues. The CDR3 coding sequence is TGCAGTGCCACGGGACAGAACCAAGAGACCCAGTACTTC. It specifies CSATGQNQETQYF.

This clonotype is medium-sized (0.01 to 0.1%) within its sample. The chain has TRBV2 and TRBJ1-1; no reliable D call. V was pared by 5 bases and J by 4 bases, with 8 bases between. CDR1 is SNHLY, CDR2 FYNNEI, per germline. CDR3 length: 12 amino acids. The CDR3 loop reads CASSWSGTEAFF. The CDR3 bases are TGTGCCAGCAGTTGGAGCGGCACTGAAGCTTTCTTT.

The chain uses TRBV11-3 and TRBJ2-2; 11 bases line up with TRBD1. Trimming at V came to 4 bases and at J to 4 bases, leaving 8 bases not matched to a gene. The CDR3 extends over 17 amino acids. From germline, CDR1 is SGHNT and CDR2 YENEEA. The chain's CDR3 is CASSSLGGQGATGELFF. The CDR3 coding sequence is TGTGCCAGCAGCTCCCTAGGCGGACAGGGGGCCACCGGGGAGCTGTTTTTT.

This clonotype was recorded at least ten times. This chain links TRBV10-2 with TRBJ2-3; no definite D call. V lost 5 bases to trimming and J lost 1 base, with 13 bases between them. CDR1 and CDR2 (germline): WSHSY, SAAADI. The CDR3 length is 15 residues. The CDR3, as DNA: TGCGCCAGCAGTCACGGTCATGGAGGCACAGATACGCAGTATTTT. Its protein product is CASSHGHGGTDTQYF.

This clonotype has ten or more counts. The chain is built from TRBV11-2 and TRBJ2-5; no clear D. The V gene's germline CDR1 is SGHAT and CDR2 FQNNGV. The V gene lost 1 base and the J gene lost 2 bases, with 5 bases spanning the gap. The CDR3 loop spans 13 amino acids. CDR3 DNA: TGTGCCAGCAGCTTAGTCCCTCAAGAGACCCAGTACTTC. This codes for CASSLVPQETQYF.

This clonotype was counted only a few times. CDR3 loop: CASSGDHEQFF. CDR3 coding DNA: TGTGCCAGCAGTGGTGATCATGAGCAGTTCTTC. The chain couples TRBV7-9 to TRBJ2-1; D unresolved. The CDR3 is 11 amino acids. Trimming removed 6 bases at V and 8 bases at J, with 8 bases between. Germline V gene sequence: CDR1 SEHNR, CDR2 FQNEAQ (reference sequence).

This clonotype was counted a single time. This chain connects TRBV25-1 to TRBJ1-4; unclear D gene. Germline CDR1 is MGHDK and CDR2 is SYGVNS. V was cut by 3 bases and J by 2 bases, with 10 bases left in between. The CDR3 length is 15 residues. CDR3 sequence reads: CASSDYVGTNEKLFF. The CDR3 DNA is TGTGCCAGCAGTGATTATGTGGGGACTAATGAAAAACTGTTTTTT.

This clonotype was counted between two and nine times. The V call is TRBV12-3 or TRBV12-4, the J call TRBJ2-1, with TRBD2 as a possible D gene (6 bases). CDR3 size: 15 residues. Trimming cost V 1 base and J 8 bases, with 15 bases left between them. The CDR3 sequence is CASSLGVAAPDEQFF. CDR3 bases: TGTGCCAGCAGTTTAGGGGTAGCGGCCCCAGATGAGCAGTTCTTC.

This clonotype has only a few counts. The CDR3 protein is CAWKPWEETQYF. The CDR3 region has the DNA TGTGCCTGGAAACCTTGGGAAGAGACCCAGTACTTC. The gene calls are TRBV30 and TRBJ2-5, with unresolved D. This CDR3 contains 12 residues. Per the germline V gene, CDR1 is GTSNPN and CDR2 is SVGIG (reference sequence). V gave up 4 bases and J gave up 3 bases, with 9 bases separating them.

V usage is TRBV10-3 and J usage is TRBJ2-2; 11 bases line up with TRBD2. Germline values: CDR1 ENHRY, CDR2 SYGVKD. The CDR3 totals 16 residues. The junction had 5 bases not matched to a gene; V was cut back by 7 bases and J by 1 base. For the CDR3, the DNA is TGTGCCATCAAAACTGGGACTAGCGGGAACACCGGGGAGCTGTTTTTT. Translated: CAIKTGTSGNTGELFF.

V gene TRBV5-6 combines with J gene TRBJ1-6; D not certain. V was pared by 6 bases and J by 7 bases, with 8 bases between. The CDR3 spans 12 residues. CDR1 and CDR2 from the germline V gene are SGHDT and YYEEEE. The CDR3 region is CASTRENSPLHF. Written as DNA, the CDR3 is TGTGCCAGCACGCGGGAGAATTCACCCCTCCACTTT.

V usage is TRBV12-3 or TRBV12-4 and J usage is TRBJ2-1; TRBD2 matches at 16 bases. The ends lost 5 bases at V and 9 bases at J; junction bases unmatched: 4. The CDR3 loop spans 15 amino acids. CDR3 sequence (DNA): TGTGCCAGCAGTGTGGGACTAGCGGGAGGGGTTGAGCAGTTCTTC. Translation: CASSVGLAGGVEQFF.

In this sample, this clonotype turned up many times. The chain couples TRBV12-3 or TRBV12-4 to TRBJ1-1; D unclear. This CDR3 spans 14 amino acids. With 4 bases removed from V and 2 bases from J, the gap between germline ends came to 11 bases. Written as DNA, the CDR3 is TGTGCCAGCAGTTCCGGACTGTTAAACACTGAAGCTTTCTTT. Residues: CASSSGLLNTEAFF.

This rearrangement joins TRBV20-1 to TRBJ2-2; D is possibly TRBD2 (5 bases). This CDR3 has 16 residues. In germline, CDR1 is DFQATT, CDR2 SNEGSKA (reference sequence). Deletions cut 3 bases from V and 8 bases from J, with 22 bases between. CDR3 in DNA: TGCAGTGCTAGGAGTGGGAGCCGAGTTACCCTGGGGGAGCTGTTTTTT. Translation gives CSARSGSRVTLGELFF.

The J gene is TRBJ2-5, the V gene TRBV20-1; a possible D gene is TRBD2 (6 bases). Germline CDR1 reads DFQATT; CDR2 reads SNEGSKA (reference sequence). CDR3 length: 15 amino acids. Trimming shortened V by 3 bases and J by 7 bases, and 21 bases separated the two germline ends. CDR3 amino acids: CSASSGTSNSGTQYF. The CDR3 nucleotides read TGCAGTGCTAGTTCCGGGACTTCCAACTCTGGGACCCAGTACTTC.

This clonotype was recorded a few times. This chain links TRBV6-1 with TRBJ1-1; D is unclear. CDR1 is MNHNS and CDR2 is SASEGT in the germline V gene. With 4 bases removed from V and 4 bases from J, the gap between germline ends came to 10 bases. There are 13 residues in the CDR3. DNA of the CDR3: TGTGCCAGCAGTGGGATTTGGGGCACTGAAGCTTTCTTT. Its translation is CASSGIWGTEAFF.

This clonotype was detected only a few times. J is TRBJ2-2 and V is TRBV27; weak D call: TRBD2 (6 bases). V was pared by 11 bases and J by 7 bases, with 20 bases between. The CDR3 covers 14 residues. Germline V lookup: CDR1 MNHEY, CDR2 SMNVEV (reference sequence). The DNA of the CDR3 is TGTGCCCCTGTGGGGGGACCGAGGGGCGGGGAGCTGTTTTTT. Translated: CAPVGGPRGGELFF.

This chain connects TRBV5-1 to TRBJ1-2, with a tentative D call TRBD1 (5 bases). Trimming left V 4 bases short and J 8 bases short, with 15 bases between. This CDR3 region has 13 residues. Germline CDR1 reads SGHRS; CDR2 reads YFSETQ. This CDR3 is CASSVTGADGYTF. In DNA form, the CDR3 reads TGCGCCAGCAGCGTCACCGGGGCCGACGGCTACACCTTC. Complete variable domain (other parts from reference TRBV5-1 and TRBJ1-2): KAGVTQTPRYLIKTRGQQVTLSCSPISGHRSVSWYQQTPGQGLQFLFEYFSETQRNKGNFPGRFSGRQFSNSRSEMNVSTLELGDSALYLCASSVTGADGYTFGSGTRLTVV.

This sequence joins TRBV20-1 and TRBJ2-1; D is perhaps TRBD2 (6 bases). Germline CDR1 is DFQATT and CDR2 is SNEGSKA (reference sequence). The CDR3 contains 14 residues. The germline V and J ends were trimmed by 1 base and 2 bases, with 9 bases remaining between them. CDR3 residues: CSARVPGAYNEQFF. In DNA, the CDR3 is TGCAGTGCTAGAGTACCGGGAGCCTACAATGAGCAGTTCTTC.